The subject of this entry is one T cell receptor (beta chain). V lost 1 base to trimming and J lost 0 bases; unmatched junction nucleotides: 9. There are 18 residues in the CDR3. Germline-derived CDR1 and CDR2 are SGHTA and FQGNSA. This entry belongs to a study of cytomegalovirus exposure and HLA in healthy donors. The PCR made use of 60 Vbeta and 13 Jbeta primers. Profiling relied on immunoSEQ multiplex PCR, and the TCRdb table lists in-frame clones only, not all of them. Of 100,000 or so clones listed, roughly 80% were seen once; the top ten hold about 4.5%. The rearrangement links TRBV7-2 to TRBJ2-3; 8 bases line up with TRBD2. This clonotype was obtained from a woman aged 35 to 49 in good health and CMV-seropositive. Sequencing was carried out using PBMCs. DNA of the CDR3: TGTGCCAGCAGCTTAGGTCCTAGCGGGCAAACTAGCACAGATACGCAGTATTTT. This codes for CASSLGPSGQTSTDTQYF.